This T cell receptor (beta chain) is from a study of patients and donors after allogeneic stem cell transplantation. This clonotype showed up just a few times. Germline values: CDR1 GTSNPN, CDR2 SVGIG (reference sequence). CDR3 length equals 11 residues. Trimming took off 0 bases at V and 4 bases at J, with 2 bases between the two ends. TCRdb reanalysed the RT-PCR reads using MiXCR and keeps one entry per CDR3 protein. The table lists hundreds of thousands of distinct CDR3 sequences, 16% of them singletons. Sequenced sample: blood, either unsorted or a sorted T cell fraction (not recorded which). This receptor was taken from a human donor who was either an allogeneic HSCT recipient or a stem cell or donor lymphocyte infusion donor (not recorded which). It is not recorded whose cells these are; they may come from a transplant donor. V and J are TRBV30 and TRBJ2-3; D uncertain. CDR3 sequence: CAWSVSDTQYF. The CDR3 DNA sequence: TGTGCCTGGAGTGTTTCAGATACGCAGTATTTT.